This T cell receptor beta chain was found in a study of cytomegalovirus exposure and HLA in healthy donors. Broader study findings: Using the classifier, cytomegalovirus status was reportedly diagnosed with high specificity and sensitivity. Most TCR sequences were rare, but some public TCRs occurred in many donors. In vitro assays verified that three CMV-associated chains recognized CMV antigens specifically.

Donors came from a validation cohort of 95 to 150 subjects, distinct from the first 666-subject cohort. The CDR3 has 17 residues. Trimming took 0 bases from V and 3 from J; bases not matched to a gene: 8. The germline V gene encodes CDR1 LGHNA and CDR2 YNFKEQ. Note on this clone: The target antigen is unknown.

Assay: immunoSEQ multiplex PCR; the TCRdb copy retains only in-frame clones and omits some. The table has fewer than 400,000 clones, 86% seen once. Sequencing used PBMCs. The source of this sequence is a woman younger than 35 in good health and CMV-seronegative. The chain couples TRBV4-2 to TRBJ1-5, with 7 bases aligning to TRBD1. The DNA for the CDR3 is TGTGCCAGCAGCCAAGATGGAGGGGGCAGGGCCAATCAGCCCCAGCATTTT. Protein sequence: CASSQDGGGRANQPQHF.